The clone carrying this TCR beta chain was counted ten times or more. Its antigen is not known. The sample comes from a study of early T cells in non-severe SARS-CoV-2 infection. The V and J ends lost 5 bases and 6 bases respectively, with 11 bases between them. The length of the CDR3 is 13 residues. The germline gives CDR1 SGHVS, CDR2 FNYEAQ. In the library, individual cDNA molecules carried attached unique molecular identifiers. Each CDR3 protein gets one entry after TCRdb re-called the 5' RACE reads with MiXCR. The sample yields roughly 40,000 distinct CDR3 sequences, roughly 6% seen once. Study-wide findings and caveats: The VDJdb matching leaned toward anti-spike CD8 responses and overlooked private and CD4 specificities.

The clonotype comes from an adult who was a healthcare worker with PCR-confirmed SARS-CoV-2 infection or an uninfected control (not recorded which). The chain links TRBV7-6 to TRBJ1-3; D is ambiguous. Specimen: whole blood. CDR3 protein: CASSTDRQNTIYF. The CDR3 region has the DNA TGTGCCAGCAGCACGGACCGGCAAAACACCATATATTTT. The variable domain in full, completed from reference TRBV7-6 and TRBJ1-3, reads GAGVSQSPRYKVTKRGQDVALRCDPISGHVSLYWYRQALGQGPEFLTYFNYEAQQDKSGLPNDRFSAERPEGSISTLTIQRTEQRDSAMYRCASSTDRQNTIYFGEGSWLTVV.